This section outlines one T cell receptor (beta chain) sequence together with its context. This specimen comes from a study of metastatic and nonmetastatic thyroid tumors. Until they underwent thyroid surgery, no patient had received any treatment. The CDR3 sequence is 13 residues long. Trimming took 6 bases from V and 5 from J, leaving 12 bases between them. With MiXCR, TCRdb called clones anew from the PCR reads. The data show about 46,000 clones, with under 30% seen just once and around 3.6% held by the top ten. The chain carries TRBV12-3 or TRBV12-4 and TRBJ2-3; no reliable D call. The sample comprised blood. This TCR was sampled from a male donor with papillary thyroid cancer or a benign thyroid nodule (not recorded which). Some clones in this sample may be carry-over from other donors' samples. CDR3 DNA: TGTGCCAGCAGCTCCCACACCGGAGATACGCAGTATTTT. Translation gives CASSSHTGDTQYF.